A selection of T cell receptor beta chains follows, all from one sample in a study of shared clonotypes between healthy human individuals. Assay: immunoSEQ multiplex PCR; the TCRdb copy retains only in-frame clones and omits some. The data show about 2 million clones, with 85% to 95% seen just once and 0.13% held by the top ten. Sequencing input: naive CD4+ T cells sorted from blood. These TCRs come from a man between 18 and 35 years old in good health. Both conserved end residues are part of each CDR3. Fields, in order: D gene, J gene, clone size, V gene, CDR3 DNA, CDR3 protein. The D gene is left open where the match is weak. The size of a clone is reported for some rows only, either as once, few or many, or as a class for expanded clones.

D: TRBD2
J: TRBJ2-3
size: NA
V: TRBV28
DNA: TGTGCCAGCAGCCGCCCGACTAGCGGGGGAGATACGCAGTATTTT
CDR3: CASSRPTSGGDTQYF

D: TRBD2
J: TRBJ2-3
size: NA
V: TRBV5-1
DNA: TGCGCCAGCAGCTTGGACGGCGGGGGGACAGATACGCAGTATTTT
CDR3: CASSLDGGGTDTQYF

D: NA
J: TRBJ1-3
size: NA
V: TRBV19
DNA: TGTGCCAGTACCCCGGACACTTCGCGAAACACCATATATTTT
CDR3: CASTPDTSRNTIYF

D: NA
J: TRBJ2-1
size: NA
V: TRBV9
DNA: TGTGCCAGCAGCGTAGTTGGGGTCAATGAGCAGTTCTTC
CDR3: CASSVVGVNEQFF

D: NA
J: TRBJ1-1
size: NA
V: TRBV19
DNA: TGTGCCAGTAGTTCGACAGAAAACACTGAAGCTTTCTTT
CDR3: CASSSTENTEAFF

D: NA
J: TRBJ2-5
size: NA
V: TRBV6-5
DNA: TGTGCCACCCTGATCACCACAGAGACCCAGTACTTC
CDR3: CATLITTETQYF

D: NA
J: TRBJ1-6
size: NA
V: TRBV29-1
DNA: TGCAGCGTTCTAGAGGCTTTGAATTCACCCCTCCACTTT
CDR3: CSVLEALNSPLHF

D: NA
J: TRBJ2-2
size: NA
V: TRBV10-3
DNA: TGTGCCATCAGTGAGTTGCTAGCGACGAACACCGGGGAGCTGTTTTTT
CDR3: CAISELLATNTGELFF

D: NA
J: TRBJ2-1
size: NA
V: TRBV7-2
DNA: TGTGCCAGCAGCTTAGATGGGCCGGGACGGTCCTACAATGAGCAGTTCTTC
CDR3: CASSLDGPGRSYNEQFF

D: NA
J: TRBJ2-3
size: NA
V: TRBV30
DNA: TGTGCCTGGAGTGTTGTAGCGGTCAGCACAGATACGCAGTATTTT
CDR3: CAWSVVAVSTDTQYF

D: TRBD1
J: TRBJ2-1
size: NA
V: TRBV9
DNA: TGTGCCAGCAGCGATCGGACAGGTGGCAATGAGCAGTTCTTC
CDR3: CASSDRTGGNEQFF

D: NA
J: TRBJ2-5
size: NA
V: TRBV9
DNA: TGTGCCAGCAGCCCGCCACGGAGGGTAGGGGACGAGACCCAGTACTTC
CDR3: CASSPPRRVGDETQYF

D: NA
J: TRBJ2-5
size: once
V: TRBV2
DNA: TGTGCCAGCAGTGGAGGGGGAGAGACCCAGTACTTC
CDR3: CASSGGGETQYF

D: NA
J: TRBJ1-1
size: NA
V: TRBV9
DNA: TGTGCCAGCAGCGACCCATCAGGGGTGACTGAAGCTTTCTTT
CDR3: CASSDPSGVTEAFF

D: NA
J: TRBJ1-4
size: NA
V: TRBV11-2
DNA: TGTGCCAGCAGCTTAAACCGACAGGCTAATGAAAAACTGTTTTTT
CDR3: CASSLNRQANEKLFF

D: NA
J: TRBJ2-2
size: NA
V: TRBV9
DNA: TGTGCCAGCGGGACGCGGCTGAACACCGGGGAGCTGTTTTTT
CDR3: CASGTRLNTGELFF

D: NA
J: TRBJ2-7
size: NA
V: TRBV7-2
DNA: TGTGCCAGCAGCAGTCCCGGGGGAGGGGGCGTCGAGCAGTACTTC
CDR3: CASSSPGGGGVEQYF

D: TRBD1
J: TRBJ1-4
size: NA
V: TRBV5-8
DNA: TGTGCCAGCAGCTCCGGACAGGGGGGGACTACTAATGAAAAACTGTTTTTT
CDR3: CASSSGQGGTTNEKLFF

D: NA
J: TRBJ1-6
size: NA
V: TRBV7-9
DNA: TGTGCCGGACAAATTGGCAGCCCTAATTCACCCCTCCACTTT
CDR3: CAGQIGSPNSPLHF

D: NA
J: TRBJ1-2
size: NA
V: TRBV6-1
DNA: TGTGCCAGCAGGATGACCGCCACTAACTATGGCTACACCTTC
CDR3: CASRMTATNYGYTF

D: NA
J: TRBJ1-5
size: NA
V: TRBV28
DNA: TGTGCCAGCAGGCGAGGTGACTTGCATTTT
CDR3: CASRRGDLHF

D: NA
J: TRBJ1-1
size: NA
V: TRBV18
DNA: TGTGCCAGCCGCTCAGACGCGGGGACTGAAGCTTTCTTT
CDR3: CASRSDAGTEAFF

D: NA
J: TRBJ1-6
size: NA
V: TRBV2
DNA: TGTGCCAGCTTACTCCGGGAAGATAATTCACCCCTCCACTTT
CDR3: CASLLREDNSPLHF

D: TRBD2
J: TRBJ2-7
size: NA
V: TRBV11-3
DNA: TGTGCCAGCAGCTTAGCTGGCGGGGGGCCGATCTACGAGCAGTACTTC
CDR3: CASSLAGGGPIYEQYF

D: TRBD1
J: TRBJ2-7
size: few
V: TRBV9
DNA: TGTGCCAGCAGCCTAAGGGACAGAGGATCGCCCTACGAGCAGTACTTC
CDR3: CASSLRDRGSPYEQYF

D: NA
J: TRBJ2-7
size: NA
V: TRBV19
DNA: TGTGCCAGTAGTATACCCGGGGCGGCCTACGAGCAGTACTTC
CDR3: CASSIPGAAYEQYF

D: NA
J: TRBJ2-2
size: once
V: TRBV5-4
DNA: TGTGCCAGCAGCTTGAGGACACCGGGGAGCACCGGGGAGCTGTTTTTT
CDR3: CASSLRTPGSTGELFF

D: NA
J: TRBJ2-7
size: once
V: TRBV28
DNA: TGTGCCAGCAGTTCGGCCCGTTACGAGCAGTACTTC
CDR3: CASSSARYEQYF

D: TRBD1
J: TRBJ1-1
size: NA
V: TRBV2
DNA: TGTGCCAGCAGTGATCAGGGGGAGAAATCCTCTGAAGCTTTCTTT
CDR3: CASSDQGEKSSEAFF

D: NA
J: TRBJ2-5
size: NA
V: TRBV4-1
DNA: TGCGCCAGCAGCCAAGTTTCCTTGGGGGTCCAAGAGACCCAGTACTTC
CDR3: CASSQVSLGVQETQYF

D: TRBD1
J: TRBJ1-1
size: NA
V: TRBV7-2
DNA: TGTGCCAGCAGCTTAAACAGGGGGCTCACTGAAGCTTTCTTT
CDR3: CASSLNRGLTEAFF

D: NA
J: TRBJ2-7
size: once
V: TRBV30
DNA: TGTGCCTGGAGGGCAAACAGTAACGAGCAGTACTTC
CDR3: CAWRANSNEQYF

D: NA
J: TRBJ2-1
size: NA
V: TRBV28
DNA: TGTGCCAGCAGTTTAAGGACAGTGTCCTACAATGAGCAGTTCTTC
CDR3: CASSLRTVSYNEQFF

D: NA
J: TRBJ1-4
size: NA
V: TRBV25-1
DNA: TGTGCCAGCAGCGACACCGCGGGGAAGAATGAAAAACTGTTTTTT
CDR3: CASSDTAGKNEKLFF

D: TRBD1
J: TRBJ2-3
size: NA
V: TRBV7-9
DNA: TGTGCCAGCAGCCGTGGACAGGGCCAAGATACGCAGTATTTT
CDR3: CASSRGQGQDTQYF

D: TRBD2
J: TRBJ2-1
size: NA
V: TRBV5-6
DNA: TGTGCCAGCAGCTTGGCAGCGGGAGGGTCCTACAATGAGCAGTTCTTC
CDR3: CASSLAAGGSYNEQFF

D: NA
J: TRBJ2-6
size: NA
V: TRBV19
DNA: TGTGCCAGTAGACCCTCGAGACTCGGGGCCAACGTCCTGACTTTC
CDR3: CASRPSRLGANVLTF

D: NA
J: TRBJ2-1
size: once
V: TRBV20-1
DNA: TGCAGTCCGGCGGACTACAATGAGCAGTTCTTC
CDR3: CSPADYNEQFF

D: NA
J: TRBJ1-1
size: NA
V: TRBV2
DNA: TGTGCCAGCAGTAAAAGGGCGTCCAACACTGAAGCTTTCTTT
CDR3: CASSKRASNTEAFF

D: TRBD2
J: TRBJ2-3
size: once
V: TRBV28
DNA: TGTGCCAGCAGTGGGCGGGGGGTCACAGATACGCAGTATTTT
CDR3: CASSGRGVTDTQYF

D: TRBD2
J: TRBJ2-1
size: NA
V: TRBV30
DNA: TGTGCCTGGAGCCGACTAGCGGATTACAATGAGCAGTTCTTC
CDR3: CAWSRLADYNEQFF

D: NA
J: TRBJ2-5
size: once
V: TRBV27
DNA: TGTGCCAGCAGCCGGCTTTTGGGGGGCGGGGAGACCCAGTACTTC
CDR3: CASSRLLGGGETQYF

D: NA
J: TRBJ2-2
size: NA
V: TRBV2
DNA: TGTGCCAGCAGTTACAGCGGGACCGGGGAGCTGTTTTTT
CDR3: CASSYSGTGELFF

D: NA
J: TRBJ2-1
size: NA
V: TRBV11-2
DNA: TGTGCCAGCAGCGCAACCGGGAACTCCTACAATGAGCAGTTCTTC
CDR3: CASSATGNSYNEQFF